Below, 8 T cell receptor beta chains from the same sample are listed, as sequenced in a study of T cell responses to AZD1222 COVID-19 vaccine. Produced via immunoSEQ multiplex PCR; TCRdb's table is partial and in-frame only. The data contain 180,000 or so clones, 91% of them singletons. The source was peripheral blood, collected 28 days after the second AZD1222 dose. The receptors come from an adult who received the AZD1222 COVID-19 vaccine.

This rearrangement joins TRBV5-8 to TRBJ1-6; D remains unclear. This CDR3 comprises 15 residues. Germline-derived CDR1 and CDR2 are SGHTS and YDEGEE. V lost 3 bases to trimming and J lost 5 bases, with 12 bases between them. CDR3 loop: CASSWGNFNNSPLHF. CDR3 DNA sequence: TGTGCCAGCAGCTGGGGAAACTTTAATAATTCACCCCTCCACTTT.

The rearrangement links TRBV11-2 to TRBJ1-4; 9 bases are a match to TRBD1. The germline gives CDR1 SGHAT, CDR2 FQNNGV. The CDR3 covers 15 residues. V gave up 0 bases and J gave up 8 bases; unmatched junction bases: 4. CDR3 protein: CASSLDWGQGEKLFF. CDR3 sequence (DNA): TGTGCCAGCAGCTTAGACTGGGGACAGGGAGAAAAACTGTTTTTT.

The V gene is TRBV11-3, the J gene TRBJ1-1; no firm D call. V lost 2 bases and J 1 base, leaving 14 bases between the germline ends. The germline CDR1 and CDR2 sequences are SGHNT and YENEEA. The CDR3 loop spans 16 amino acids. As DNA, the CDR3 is TGTGCCAGCAGCTTAACCTATTTCGGAGAGAACACTGAAGCTTTCTTT. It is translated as CASSLTYFGENTEAFF.

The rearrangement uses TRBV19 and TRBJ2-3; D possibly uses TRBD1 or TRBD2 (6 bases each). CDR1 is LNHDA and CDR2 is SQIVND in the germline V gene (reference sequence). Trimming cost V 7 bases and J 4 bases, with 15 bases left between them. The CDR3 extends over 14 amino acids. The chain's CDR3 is CASKGTWGADTQYF. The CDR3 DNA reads TGTGCCAGTAAAGGGACATGGGGGGCAGATACGCAGTATTTT.

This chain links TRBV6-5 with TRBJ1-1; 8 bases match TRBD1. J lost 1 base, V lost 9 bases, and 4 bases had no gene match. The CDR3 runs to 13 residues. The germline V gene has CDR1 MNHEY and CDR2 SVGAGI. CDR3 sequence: CASAGTGNTEAFF. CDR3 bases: TGTGCCAGTGCCGGGACAGGGAACACTGAAGCTTTCTTT.

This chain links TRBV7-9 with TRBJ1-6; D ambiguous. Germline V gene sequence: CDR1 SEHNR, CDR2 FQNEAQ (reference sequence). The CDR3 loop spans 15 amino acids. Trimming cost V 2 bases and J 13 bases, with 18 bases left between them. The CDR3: CASSLYSWGPEPLHF. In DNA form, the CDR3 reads TGTGCCAGCAGCTTATATAGCTGGGGTCCGGAGCCCCTCCACTTT.

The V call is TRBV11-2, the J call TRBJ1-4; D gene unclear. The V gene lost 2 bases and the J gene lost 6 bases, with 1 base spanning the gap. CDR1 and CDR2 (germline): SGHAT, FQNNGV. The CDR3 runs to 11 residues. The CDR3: CASSLYEKLFF. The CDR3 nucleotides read TGTGCCAGCAGCTTATATGAAAAACTGTTTTTT.

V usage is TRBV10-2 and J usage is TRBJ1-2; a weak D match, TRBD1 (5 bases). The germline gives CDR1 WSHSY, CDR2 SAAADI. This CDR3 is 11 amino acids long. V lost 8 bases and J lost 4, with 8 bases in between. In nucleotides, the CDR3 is TGCGCCAGCCAGGGAGGCTATGGCTACACCTTC. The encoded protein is CASQGGYGYTF.